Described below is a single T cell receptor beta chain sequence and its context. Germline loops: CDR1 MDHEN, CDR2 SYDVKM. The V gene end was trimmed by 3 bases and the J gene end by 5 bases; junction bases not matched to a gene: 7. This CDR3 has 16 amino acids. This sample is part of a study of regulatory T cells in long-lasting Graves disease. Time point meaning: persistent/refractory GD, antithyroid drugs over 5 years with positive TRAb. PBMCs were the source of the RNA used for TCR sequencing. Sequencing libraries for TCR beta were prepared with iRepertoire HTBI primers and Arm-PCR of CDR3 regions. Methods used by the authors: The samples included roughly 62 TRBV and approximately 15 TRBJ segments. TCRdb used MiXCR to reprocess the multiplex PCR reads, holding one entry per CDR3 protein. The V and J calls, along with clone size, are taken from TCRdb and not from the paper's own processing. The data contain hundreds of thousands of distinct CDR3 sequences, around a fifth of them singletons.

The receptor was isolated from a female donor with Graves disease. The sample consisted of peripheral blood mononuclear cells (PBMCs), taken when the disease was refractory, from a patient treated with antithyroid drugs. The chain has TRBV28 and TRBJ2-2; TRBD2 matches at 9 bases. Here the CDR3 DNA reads TGTGCCAGCAGTTTCCGAGGAGCGGGAGGAACCGGGGAGCTGTTTTTT. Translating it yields CASSFRGAGGTGELFF.